This T cell receptor beta chain was found in a study of T cells in Graves' hyperthyroidism and ophthalmopathy. Findings of the study overall: Blood shared most expanded thyroid clonotypes above 0.001.

Under 3 months was the duration of disease in ophthalmopathy patients, who also had a Clinical Activity Score of at least 3 and a NOSPECS grade of at least 4. PBMCs were collected from an approximately 9.5 ml volume of fresh peripheral blood. Germline CDR1 GTSNPN, CDR2 SVGIG (reference sequence). This CDR3 is built from 17 residues. Losses at the gene ends were 1 base for V and 0 bases for J; bases not matched to a gene: 10. Amplification targeted TCR beta CDR3 regions from RNA transcripts. HTBI primers were employed in a first-round RT-PCR of the TCR CDR3. One entry per CDR3 protein results from TCRdb running MiXCR on the multiplex PCR reads. The table has a few hundred thousand distinct CDR3 sequences, about an eighth seen once. Regarding this clonotype: Its antigen is not identified.

The chain carries TRBV30 and TRBJ2-3; 7 bases align to TRBD1. The material sequenced was blood. The sequence derives from a middle-aged woman with Graves' ophthalmopathy. Here the CDR3 DNA reads TGTGCCTGGAGTGAGCGGTGGGGACAGTCTAGCACAGATACGCAGTATTTT. Amino acids: CAWSERWGQSSTDTQYF.